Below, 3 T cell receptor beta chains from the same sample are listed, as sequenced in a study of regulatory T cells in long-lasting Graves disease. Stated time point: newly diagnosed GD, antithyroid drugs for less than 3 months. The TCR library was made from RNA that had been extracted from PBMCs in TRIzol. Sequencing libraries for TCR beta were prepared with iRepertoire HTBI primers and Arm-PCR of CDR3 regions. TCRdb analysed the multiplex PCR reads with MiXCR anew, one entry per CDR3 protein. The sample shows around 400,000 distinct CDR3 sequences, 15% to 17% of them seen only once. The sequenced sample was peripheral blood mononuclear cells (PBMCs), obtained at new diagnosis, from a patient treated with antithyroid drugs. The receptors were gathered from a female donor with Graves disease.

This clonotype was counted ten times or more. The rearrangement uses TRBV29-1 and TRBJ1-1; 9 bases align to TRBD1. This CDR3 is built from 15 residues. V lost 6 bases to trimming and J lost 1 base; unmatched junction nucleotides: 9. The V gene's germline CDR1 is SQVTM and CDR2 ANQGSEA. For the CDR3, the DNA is TGCAGCGTATCCGGGACAGGGTGGAGGAACACTGAAGCTTTCTTT. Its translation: CSVSGTGWRNTEAFF. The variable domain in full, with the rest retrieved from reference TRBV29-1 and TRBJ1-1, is SAVISQKPSRDICQRGTSLTIQCQVDSQVTMMFWYRQQPGQSLTLIATANQGSEATYESGFVIDKFPISRPNLTFSTLTVSNMSPEDSSIYLCSVSGTGWRNTEAFFGQGTRLTVV.

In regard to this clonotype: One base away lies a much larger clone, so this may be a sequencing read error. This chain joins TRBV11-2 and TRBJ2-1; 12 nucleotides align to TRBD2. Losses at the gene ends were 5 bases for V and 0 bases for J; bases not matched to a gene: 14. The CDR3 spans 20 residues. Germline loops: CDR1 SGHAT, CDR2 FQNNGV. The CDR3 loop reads CASSPTPRTSGIRSYNEQFF. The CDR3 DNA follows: TGTGCCAGCAGCCCTACCCCCAGGACTAGCGGGATTCGCTCCTACAATGAGCAGTTCTTC.

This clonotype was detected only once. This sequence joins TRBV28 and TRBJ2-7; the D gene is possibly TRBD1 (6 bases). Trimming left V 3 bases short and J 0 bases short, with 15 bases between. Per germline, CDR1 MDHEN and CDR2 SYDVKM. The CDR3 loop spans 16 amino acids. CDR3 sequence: CASSLWEGGSSYEQYF. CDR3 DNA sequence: TGTGCCAGCAGTTTGTGGGAAGGGGGAAGCTCCTACGAGCAGTACTTC.